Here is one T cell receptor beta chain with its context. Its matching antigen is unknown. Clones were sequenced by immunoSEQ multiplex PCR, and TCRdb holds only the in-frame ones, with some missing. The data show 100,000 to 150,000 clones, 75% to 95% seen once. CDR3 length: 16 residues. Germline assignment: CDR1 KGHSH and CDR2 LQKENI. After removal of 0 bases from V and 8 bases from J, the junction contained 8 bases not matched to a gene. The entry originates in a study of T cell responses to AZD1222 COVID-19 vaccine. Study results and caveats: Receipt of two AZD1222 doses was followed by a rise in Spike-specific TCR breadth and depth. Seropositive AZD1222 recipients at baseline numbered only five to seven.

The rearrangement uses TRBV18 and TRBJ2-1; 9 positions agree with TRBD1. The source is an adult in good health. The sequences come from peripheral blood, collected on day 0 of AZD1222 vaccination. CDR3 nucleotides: TGTGCCAGCTCACCACCGGTAGGGACAGGGATCGATGAGCAGTTCTTC. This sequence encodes CASSPPVGTGIDEQFF.